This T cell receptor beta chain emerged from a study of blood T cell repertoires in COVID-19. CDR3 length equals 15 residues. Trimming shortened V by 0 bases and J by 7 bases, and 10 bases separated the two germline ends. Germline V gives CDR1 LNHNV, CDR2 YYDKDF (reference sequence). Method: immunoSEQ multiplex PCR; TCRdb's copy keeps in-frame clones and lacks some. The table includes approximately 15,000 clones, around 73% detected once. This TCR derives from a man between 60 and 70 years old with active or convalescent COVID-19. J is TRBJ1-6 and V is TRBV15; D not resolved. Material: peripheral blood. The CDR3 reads CATSRDGSGNSPLHF. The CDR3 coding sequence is TGTGCCACCAGCAGAGATGGGTCGGGGAATTCACCCCTCCACTTT.